These 10 T cell receptor beta chains originate from one sample sequenced in a study of T cell clones after liver transplantation (dated 2019 in TCRdb). Libraries were prepared through the immunoSEQ multiplex PCR assay. TCRdb obtained this table from immuneACCESS and retained in-frame rearrangements with V and J assigned. These tables miss some clones; where compared with another copy, unresolved V genes account for less than half of the shortfall, and the remainder is unexplained. The sample profile shows 55,000 to 75,000 clones; about 92% of them were found once. In total, the top ten clones hold 0.75% to 1% of the sample. The source was CD4+ T cells from blood, collected less than 27 months after liver transplant. Every receptor here comes from a human patient who received a liver transplant. Donor T cells from the graft may be present among the T cells after a transplant.

This clone was detected only a few times. The chain joins TRBV7-9 to TRBJ1-1; 10 nucleotides line up with TRBD1. Germline V lookup: CDR1 SEHNR, CDR2 FQNEAQ (reference sequence). This CDR3 is 15 amino acids long. The V segment lost 5 bases and the J segment 3 bases; nucleotides outside the gene matches: 6. The CDR3: CASSLGQGRDTEAFF. The CDR3 bases are TGTGCCAGCAGCCTGGGACAGGGGAGGGACACTGAAGCTTTCTTT.

The gene calls are TRBV7-2 and TRBJ2-7; D may be TRBD1 (7 bases). Germline V lookup: CDR1 SGHTA, CDR2 FQGNSA. The V end lost 5 bases, the J end lost 6 bases, and 14 bases lay between the germline ends. This CDR3 is built from 13 residues. The DNA of the CDR3 is TGTGCCAGCAGCATTAGACAGGGAGGCGAGCAGTACTTC. Translating it yields CASSIRQGGEQYF.

The chain employs TRBV6-1 and TRBJ1-5; TRBD1 matches at 8 bases. This CDR3 comprises 15 residues. The J segment lost 3 bases and the V segment lost 6 bases, leaving 7 bases of the junction unmatched. Germline lookup yields CDR1 MNHNS and CDR2 SASEGT. In DNA, the CDR3 is TGTGCCAGCAGGACCGACAGGGGCCCCAATCAGCCCCAGCATTTT. Translated, it gives CASRTDRGPNQPQHF.

V gene TRBV19 combines with J gene TRBJ1-1, with 11 bases lining up with TRBD1. Germline CDR1 LNHDA, CDR2 SQIVND (reference sequence). V shed 5 bases and J 10 bases; nucleotides not matched to a gene: 12. This CDR3 contains 15 residues. This chain's CDR3 is CASSFSGTGGGGAFF. As DNA, the CDR3 is TGTGCCAGTAGTTTCTCCGGGACAGGGGGTGGTGGAGCTTTCTTT. Filled out from reference TRBV19 and TRBJ1-1, the complete variable domain reads DGGITQSPKYLFRKEGQNVTLSCEQNLNHDAMYWYRQDPGQGLRLIYYSQIVNDFQKGDIAEGYSVSREKKESFPLTVTSAQKNPTAFYLCASSFSGTGGGGAFFGQGTRLTVV.

The rearrangement joins TRBV6-5 to TRBJ2-3; no clear D gene. Germline V gives CDR1 MNHEY, CDR2 SVGAGI. This CDR3 is 13 amino acids long. Trimming cost V 0 bases and J 2 bases, with 3 bases left between them. CDR3 protein: CASSYSLTDTQYF. The CDR3 DNA follows: TGTGCCAGCAGTTACTCCCTCACAGATACGCAGTATTTT.

The chain couples TRBV11-3 to TRBJ2-5; weak D call: TRBD1 (5 bases). The CDR3 runs to 16 residues. The V gene's germline CDR1 is SGHNT and CDR2 YENEEA. V lost 1 base and J lost 3, with 15 bases in between. Written as DNA, the CDR3 is TGTGCCAGCAGCTTAGGGGTTGGGGCAGATGAAGAGACCCAGTACTTC. Encoded protein: CASSLGVGADEETQYF.

The chain links TRBV11-2 to TRBJ1-2; no firm D call. V shed 3 bases and J shed 0 bases, with 8 bases lying between them. CDR1 is SGHAT, CDR2 FQNNGV, per germline. This CDR3 comprises 14 residues. The CDR3 DNA reads as TGTGCCAGCAGCTTGTCCATAGCTAACTATGGCTACACCTTC. It yields the protein CASSLSIANYGYTF.

The rearrangement uses TRBV20-1 and TRBJ2-1; D unresolved. Germline CDR1 reads DFQATT; CDR2 reads SNEGSKA (reference sequence). The CDR3 has 10 residues. The V end lost 0 bases, the J end lost 7 bases, and 1 base lay between the germline ends. DNA for the CDR3: TGCAGTGCTAGAGATAATGAGCAGTTCTTC. This codes for CSARDNEQFF.

The J gene is TRBJ2-1, the V gene TRBV6-5; 7 bases are shared with TRBD2. Germline V gives CDR1 MNHEY, CDR2 SVGAGI. This CDR3 is 15 amino acids long. V trimming: 7 bases; J trimming: 7 bases; junction bases outside the gene matches: 13. Written as DNA, the CDR3 is TGTGCCAGCAAAAACGGGGGAGGGCCATCAAATGAGCAGTTCTTC. It encodes CASKNGGGPSNEQFF.

The chain couples TRBV2 to TRBJ2-2; possibly TRBD1 for D (6 bases). Germline CDR1 SNHLY, CDR2 FYNNEI. V lost 6 bases, J lost 4 bases, and 15 bases lay in between. The length of the CDR3 is 15 residues. The CDR3 coding sequence is TGTGCCAGCAGGGCTTCCCGACAGGTCACCGGGGAGCTGTTTTTT. Encoded protein: CASRASRQVTGELFF.